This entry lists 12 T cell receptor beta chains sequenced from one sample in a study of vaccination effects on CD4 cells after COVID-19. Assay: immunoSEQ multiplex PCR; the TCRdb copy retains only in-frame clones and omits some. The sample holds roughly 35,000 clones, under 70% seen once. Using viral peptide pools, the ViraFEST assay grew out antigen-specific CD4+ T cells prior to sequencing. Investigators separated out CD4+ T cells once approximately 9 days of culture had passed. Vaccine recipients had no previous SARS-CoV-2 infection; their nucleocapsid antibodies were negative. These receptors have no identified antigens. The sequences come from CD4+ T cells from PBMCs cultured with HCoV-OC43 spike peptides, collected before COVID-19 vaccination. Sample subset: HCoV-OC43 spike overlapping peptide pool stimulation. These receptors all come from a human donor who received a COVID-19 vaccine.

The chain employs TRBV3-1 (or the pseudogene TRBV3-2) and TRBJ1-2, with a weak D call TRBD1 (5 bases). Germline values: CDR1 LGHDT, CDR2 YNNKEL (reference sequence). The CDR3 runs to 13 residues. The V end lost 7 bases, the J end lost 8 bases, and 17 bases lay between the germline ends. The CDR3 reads CASNQAGSGGYTF. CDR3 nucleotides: TGTGCCAGCAACCAGGCAGGGAGCGGCGGCTACACCTTC.

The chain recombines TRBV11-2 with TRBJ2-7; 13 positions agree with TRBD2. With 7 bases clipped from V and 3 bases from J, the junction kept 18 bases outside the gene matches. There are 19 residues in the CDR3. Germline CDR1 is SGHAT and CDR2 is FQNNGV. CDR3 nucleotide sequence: TGTGCCAGCAAAGGGACTAGCGGGACGGAGATAGTTTCCTTCTACGAGCAGTACTTC. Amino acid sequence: CASKGTSGTEIVSFYEQYF.

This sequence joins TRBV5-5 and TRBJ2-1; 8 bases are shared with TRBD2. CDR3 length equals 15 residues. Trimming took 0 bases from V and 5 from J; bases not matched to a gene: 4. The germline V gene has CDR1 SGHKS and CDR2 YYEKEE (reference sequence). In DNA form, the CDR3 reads TGTGCCAGCAGCTTGGCGGGGGGGGCCCACAATGAGCAGTTCTTC. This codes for CASSLAGGAHNEQFF.

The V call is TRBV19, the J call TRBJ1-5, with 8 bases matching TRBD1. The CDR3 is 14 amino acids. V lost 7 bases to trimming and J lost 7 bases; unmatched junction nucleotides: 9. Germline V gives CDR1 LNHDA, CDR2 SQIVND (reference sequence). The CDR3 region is CASTLGQGEQPQHF. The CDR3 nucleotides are TGTGCCAGTACATTAGGACAGGGCGAGCAGCCCCAGCATTTT.

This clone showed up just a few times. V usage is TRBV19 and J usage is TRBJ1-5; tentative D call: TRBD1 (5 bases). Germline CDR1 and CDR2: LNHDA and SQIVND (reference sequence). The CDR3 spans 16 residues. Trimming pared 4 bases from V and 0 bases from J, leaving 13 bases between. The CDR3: CASSKHRDFSNQPQHF. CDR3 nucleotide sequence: TGTGCCAGTAGTAAACACCGGGACTTTAGCAATCAGCCCCAGCATTTT.

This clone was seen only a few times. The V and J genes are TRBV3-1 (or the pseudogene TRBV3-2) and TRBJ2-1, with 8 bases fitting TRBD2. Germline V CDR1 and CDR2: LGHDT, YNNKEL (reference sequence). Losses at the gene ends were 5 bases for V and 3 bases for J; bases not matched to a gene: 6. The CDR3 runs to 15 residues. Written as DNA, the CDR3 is TGTGCCAGCAGCTTCGGGACTAGTATCTACAATGAGCAGTTCTTC. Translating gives CASSFGTSIYNEQFF.

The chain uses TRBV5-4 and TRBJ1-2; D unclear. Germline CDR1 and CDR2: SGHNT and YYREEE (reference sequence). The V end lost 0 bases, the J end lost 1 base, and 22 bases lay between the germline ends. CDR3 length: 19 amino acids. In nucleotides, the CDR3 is TGTGCCAGCAGCTTGGCGTCTGGTGCAGGTCCCATATTTAACTATGGCTACACCTTC. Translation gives CASSLASGAGPIFNYGYTF.

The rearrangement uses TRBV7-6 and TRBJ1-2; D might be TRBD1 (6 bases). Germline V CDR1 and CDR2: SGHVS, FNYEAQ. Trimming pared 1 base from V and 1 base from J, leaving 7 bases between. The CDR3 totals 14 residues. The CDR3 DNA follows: TGTGCCAGCAGCTTAGGACAGGATAACTATGGCTACACCTTC. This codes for CASSLGQDNYGYTF.

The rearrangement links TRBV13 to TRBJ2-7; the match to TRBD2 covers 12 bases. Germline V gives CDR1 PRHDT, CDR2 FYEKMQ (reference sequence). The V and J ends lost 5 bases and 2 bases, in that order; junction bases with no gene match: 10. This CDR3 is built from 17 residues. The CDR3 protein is CASSPPRLAGEPYEQYF. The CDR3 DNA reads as TGTGCCAGCAGCCCGCCACGACTAGCGGGAGAGCCCTACGAGCAGTACTTC.

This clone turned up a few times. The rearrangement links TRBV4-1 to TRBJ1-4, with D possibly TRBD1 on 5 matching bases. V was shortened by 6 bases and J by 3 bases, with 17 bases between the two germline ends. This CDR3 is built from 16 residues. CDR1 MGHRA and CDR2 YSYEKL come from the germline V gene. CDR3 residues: CASRRVKGSANEKLFF. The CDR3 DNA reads TGCGCCAGCAGGCGCGTGAAGGGGTCAGCTAATGAAAAACTGTTTTTT.

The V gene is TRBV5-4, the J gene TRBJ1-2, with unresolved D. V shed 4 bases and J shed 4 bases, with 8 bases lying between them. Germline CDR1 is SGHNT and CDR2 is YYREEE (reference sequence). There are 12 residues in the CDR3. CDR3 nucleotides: TGTGCCAGCAGCGACCAACGCTATGGCTACACCTTC. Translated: CASSDQRYGYTF. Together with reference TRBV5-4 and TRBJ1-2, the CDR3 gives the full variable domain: ETGVTQSPTHLIKTRGQQVTLRCSSQSGHNTVSWYQQALGQGPQFIFQYYREEENGRGNFPPRFSGLQFPNYSSELNVNALELDDSALYLCASSDQRYGYTFGSGTRLTVV.

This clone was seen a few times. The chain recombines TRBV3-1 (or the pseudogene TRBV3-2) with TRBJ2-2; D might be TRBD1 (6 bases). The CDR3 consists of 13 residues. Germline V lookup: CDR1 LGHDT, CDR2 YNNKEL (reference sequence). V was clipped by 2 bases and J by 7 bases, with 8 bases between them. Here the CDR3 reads CASSQQGYGELFF. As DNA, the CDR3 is TGTGCCAGCAGCCAACAGGGGTACGGGGAGCTGTTTTTT.